The clone carrying this T cell receptor beta chain counts as medium-sized by frequency. The read ends 3 residues early relative to the CDR3; the germline J gene fills the gap. TCRdb's table, derived via immunoSEQ multiplex PCR, lists solely in-frame clones and lacks some. There are 25,000 to 30,000 clones in the sample, with roughly 4% held by the top ten. Dot-blot hybridization genotyped cervical HPV amplified with MY09/MY11 PCR. The entry originates in a study of T cells in women clearing cervical HPV infection. Study information: Case blood was drawn a median approximately five months after lesion detection.

The V and J ends lost 3 bases and 0 bases, in that order; junction bases with no gene match: 3. Germline CDR1 SGHNT, CDR2 YYREEE (reference sequence). This CDR3 region has 15 residues. The sequenced material came from blood buffy coat. This TCR derives from a woman aged 18 to 75 with a cervical HPV16 infection that either progressed to CIN3+ or cleared (not recorded which). The chain couples TRBV5-4 to TRBJ2-3; 8 nucleotides match TRBD2. CDR3 DNA (partial): TGTGCCAGCAGCTCGGGGGGGGCTAGCACAGATACG. Translated: CASSSGGASTDT. In full, the CDR3 reads CASSSGGASTDTQYF.